A selection of T cell receptor beta chains follows, all from one sample in a study of blood T cell repertoires in COVID-19. TCRdb's copy holds only in-frame clones and misses some; the assay was immunoSEQ multiplex PCR. The sample holds 150,000 or so clones, 65% to 90% seen once. The specimen sequenced was peripheral blood. The receptor set was obtained from a woman between 50 and 59 years old in a cohort sampled during active or convalescent COVID-19. CDR3s include the opening cysteine and the closing phenylalanine or tryptophan. D genes are given only for firm matches. The size of a clone is reported for some rows only, either as once, few or many, or as a class for expanded clones.

- | TRBJ2-1 | - | TRBV20-1 | CSARVAREQFF | TGCAGTGCTAGAGTAGCGCGGGAGCAGTTCTTC
- | TRBJ1-2 | - | TRBV12-3/TRBV12-4 | CASNTGSYGYTF | TGTGCCAGCAATACAGGGAGCTATGGCTACACCTTC
- | TRBJ1-4 | TRBD1 | TRBV2 | CASARTGTQYEKLFF | TGTGCCAGCGCCCGGACAGGGACCCAGTATGAAAAACTGTTTTTT
- | TRBJ2-3 | - | TRBV4-3 | CASSQALATSTDTQYF | TGCGCCAGCAGCCAAGCCCTAGCAACTAGCACAGATACGCAGTATTTT
- | TRBJ2-1 | TRBD2 | TRBV6-5 | CASTVSGGSYNEQFF | TGTGCCAGCACCGTAAGCGGGGGGTCCTACAATGAGCAGTTCTTC
once | TRBJ1-2 | TRBD1 | TRBV19 | CASSIEGGVDGYTF | TGTGCCAGTAGTATAGAAGGGGGCGTGGATGGCTACACCTTC
- | TRBJ2-3 | TRBD1 | TRBV15 | CATSLGGTGGLDTQYF | TGTGCCACCAGCCTGGGGGGGACAGGGGGTTTAGATACGCAGTATTTT
once | TRBJ2-3 | TRBD1 | TRBV6-5 | CASNLQGDRADTQYF | TGTGCCAGCAACCTACAGGGGGATAGGGCAGATACGCAGTATTTT
- | TRBJ2-5 | - | TRBV30 | CAWELEGRGETQYF | TGTGCCTGGGAGCTGGAGGGGCGCGGGGAGACCCAGTACTTC
- | TRBJ2-3 | TRBD2 | TRBV5-1 | CASSPGLAGRTDTQYF | TGCGCCAGCAGCCCGGGACTAGCGGGGCGCACAGATACGCAGTATTTT
- | TRBJ2-5 | - | TRBV10-2 | CASSETGGGDTSYF | TGCGCCAGCAGTGAGACGGGAGGGGGCGACACTAGTTACTTC
- | TRBJ1-1 | - | TRBV11-1 | CASSFGQGGTEAFF | TGTGCCAGCAGCTTTGGGCAGGGAGGCACTGAAGCTTTCTTT
- | TRBJ2-7 | TRBD1 | TRBV12-3/TRBV12-4 | CASNPPGQGEQYF | TGTGCCAGCAATCCTCCGGGACAGGGGGAGCAGTACTTC
- | TRBJ2-4 | - | TRBV3-1/TRBV3-2 | CASSQRENIQYF | TGTGCCAGCAGCCAGCGGGAAAACATTCAGTACTTC
once | TRBJ2-5 | - | TRBV18 | CASSPGLKETQYF | TGTGCCAGCTCACCCGGGTTGAAAGAGACCCAGTACTTC
- | TRBJ1-2 | - | TRBV7-9 | CASSLTGYSYGYTF | TGTGCCAGCAGCTTAACGGGATATAGCTATGGCTACACCTTC
once | TRBJ2-2 | TRBD1 | TRBV10-3 | CAISVDRGVGELFF | TGTGCCATCAGTGTGGACAGGGGAGTCGGGGAGCTGTTTTTT
- | TRBJ1-6 | - | TRBV5-4 | CASSASHSHYNSPLHF | TGTGCCAGCAGCGCGTCCCATTCCCACTATAATTCACCCCTCCACTTT
- | TRBJ2-4 | TRBD1 | TRBV6-1 | CASSEAWGQGAKNIQYF | TGTGCCAGCAGTGAAGCCTGGGGACAGGGGGCCAAAAACATTCAGTACTTC
- | TRBJ2-1 | - | TRBV14 | CASSQELAVNEQFF | TGTGCCAGCAGCCAAGAACTAGCTGTCAATGAGCAGTTCTTC
- | TRBJ1-2 | TRBD1 | TRBV27 | CASSFKGDRGPGYTF | TGTGCCAGCAGTTTTAAGGGGGACAGGGGGCCTGGCTACACCTTC
once | TRBJ2-3 | TRBD2 | TRBV5-6 | CASSWGLATDTQYF | TGTGCCAGCAGCTGGGGACTAGCCACAGATACGCAGTATTTT
once | TRBJ2-3 | - | TRBV9 | CASTNGRGTTDTQYF | TGTGCCAGCACAAACGGGCGGGGAACCACAGATACGCAGTATTTT
- | TRBJ1-2 | TRBD1 | TRBV2 | CASSAGTGNYGYTF | TGTGCCAGCAGCGCCGGGACAGGAAACTATGGCTACACCTTC
- | TRBJ1-1 | TRBD1 | TRBV29-1 | CSVEDTGGGRSTEAFF | TGCAGCGTTGAAGATACAGGGGGCGGGAGAAGCACTGAAGCTTTCTTT
- | TRBJ1-3 | - | TRBV19 | CATHQYRVGNTIYF | TGTGCCACCCATCAATACAGGGTTGGAAACACCATATATTTT
- | TRBJ2-7 | - | TRBV7-6 | CASSLGPHDRLYEQYF | TGTGCCAGCAGCTTGGGCCCTCATGACAGGCTCTACGAGCAGTACTTC
- | TRBJ1-2 | TRBD1 | TRBV3-1/TRBV3-2 | CASSQGTGGSYGYTF | TGTGCCAGCAGCCAAGGGACAGGGGGAAGCTATGGCTACACCTTC
- | TRBJ2-1 | TRBD2 | TRBV19 | CASSIEHFPGGREQFF | TGTGCCAGTAGTATAGAACATTTTCCGGGGGGACGAGAGCAGTTCTTC
- | TRBJ1-1 | - | TRBV3-1/TRBV3-2 | CASSQDGGGKNTEAFF | TGTGCCAGCAGCCAAGACGGTGGAGGGAAGAACACTGAAGCTTTCTTT
- | TRBJ1-5 | TRBD1 | TRBV5-1 | CASSLGTGGSNQPQHF | TGCGCCAGCAGCTTGGGGACAGGGGGCTCTAATCAGCCCCAGCATTTT
once | TRBJ2-1 | - | TRBV18 | CASSPGRYEQFF | TGTGCCAGCTCACCAGGGAGGTATGAGCAGTTCTTC
- | TRBJ2-1 | - | TRBV29-1 | CSVEDQAGNEQFF | TGCAGCGTTGAAGACCAGGCGGGCAATGAGCAGTTCTTC
- | TRBJ2-1 | - | TRBV10-3 | CAISDTLGGPQGNNEQFF | TGTGCCATCAGTGATACATTGGGAGGTCCACAGGGGAACAATGAGCAGTTCTTC
- | TRBJ1-6 | - | TRBV19 | CASSHRDNSPLHF | TGTGCCAGTTCGCACAGGGATAATTCACCCCTCCACTTT
- | TRBJ1-5 | - | TRBV6-1 | CASSDVLGGVQPQHF | TGTGCCAGCAGTGACGTCCTCGGGGGAGTTCAGCCCCAGCATTTT
once | TRBJ2-3 | - | TRBV7-2 | CASRTGQPHTQYF | TGTGCCAGCAGAACTGGACAGCCCCATACGCAGTATTTT
- | TRBJ1-1 | - | TRBV3-1/TRBV3-2 | CASSPSPFRDRTNTEAFF | TGTGCCAGCAGCCCAAGCCCCTTCCGAGACAGGACCAACACTGAAGCTTTCTTT
- | TRBJ2-5 | - | TRBV19 | CASSADKETQYF | TGTGCCAGTAGCGCAGATAAAGAGACCCAGTACTTC
- | TRBJ1-1 | - | TRBV25-1 | CASSSHMNTEAFF | TGTGCCAGCAGTTCCCACATGAACACTGAAGCTTTCTTT
- | TRBJ1-2 | - | TRBV2 | CASSDQGGGYGYTF | TGTGCCAGCAGTGACCAGGGCGGAGGGTATGGCTACACCTTC
- | TRBJ1-6 | - | TRBV7-2 | CASSLQSDNSPLHF | TGTGCCAGCAGCTTACAATCGGATAATTCACCCCTCCACTTT
- | TRBJ1-5 | TRBD1 | TRBV5-5 | CASSLTGVSNQPQHF | TGTGCCAGCAGCCTCACAGGGGTTAGCAATCAGCCCCAGCATTTT
- | TRBJ1-1 | - | TRBV7-2 | CASSSQGGNTEAFF | TGTGCCAGCAGCTCGCAGGGAGGGAACACTGAAGCTTTCTTT
- | TRBJ2-1 | - | TRBV7-6 | CASSLQQFRDNEQFF | TGTGCCAGCAGCTTACAGCAATTCAGGGACAATGAGCAGTTCTTC
- | TRBJ2-7 | TRBD2 | TRBV6-5 | CASRTGTSGGYEQYF | TGTGCCAGCAGAACCGGGACTAGCGGGGGGTACGAGCAGTACTTC
- | TRBJ1-2 | - | TRBV6-5 | CASANGGAGGYTF | TGTGCCAGCGCCAACGGGGGGGCCGGTGGCTACACCTTC
few | TRBJ1-6 | - | TRBV6-5 | CASTKQSSYNSPLHF | TGTGCCAGCACTAAACAGAGCTCCTATAATTCACCCCTCCACTTT
once | TRBJ1-2 | TRBD1 | TRBV7-2 | CASSPNYRGPGYTF | TGTGCCAGCAGCCCGAACTACAGGGGGCCTGGCTACACCTTC
- | TRBJ1-2 | TRBD1 | TRBV19 | CASRAGTGDGYTF | TGTGCCAGTAGGGCCGGGACAGGGGACGGCTACACCTTC
- | TRBJ1-5 | TRBD1 | TRBV24-1 | CATSTGDNQPQHF | TGTGCCACCAGCACAGGGGACAATCAGCCCCAGCATTTT
once | TRBJ1-2 | - | TRBV29-1 | CSVGRTKDYYGYTF | TGCAGCGTTGGCCGAACCAAGGACTACTATGGCTACACCTTC
- | TRBJ1-4 | - | TRBV5-4 | CASSLGQDNEKLFF | TGTGCCAGCAGCTTGGGGCAAGATAATGAAAAACTGTTTTTT
- | TRBJ2-3 | - | TRBV5-5 | CASSLFRGRGTDTQYF | TGTGCCAGCAGCTTGTTCCGGGGAAGGGGCACAGATACGCAGTATTTT
- | TRBJ2-5 | - | TRBV6-1 | CASSEWFSGGETQYF | TGTGCCAGCAGTGAATGGTTTAGCGGTGGGGAGACCCAGTACTTC